The clone carrying this T cell receptor (beta chain) appeared a few times. This sample's TCRbeta library carried unique molecular identifier barcodes. TCRdb recomputed calls from the PCR reads with MiXCR, one row per CDR3 protein. The sample consists of around 600,000 distinct CDR3 sequences, roughly 17% of them appearing once. Trimming took off 5 bases at V and 5 bases at J, with 13 bases between the two ends. The CDR3 length is 13 residues. These data are taken from a study of T-cell reconstitution after alpha-beta-depleted transplantation in children. This TCR came from a human donor who donated a stem cell graft to a child with acute myeloid leukemia. This material consisted of PBMCs from the stem cell graft donor, taken from the stem cell graft. This chain links TRBV12-3 or TRBV12-4 with TRBJ2-7; TRBD1 is a possible D gene (6 bases). The CDR3 coding sequence is TGTGCCAGCAGTCAGACAGGACCTCACGAGCAGTACTTC. Encoded protein: CASSQTGPHEQYF.